This T cell receptor (beta chain) came from a study of blood T cells in healthy people across ages. Study-level findings and limits: A greater number of naive CD4+ cells and higher diversity distinguished long-lived donors from aged donors.

A note on this clonotype: Its antigen is as yet unknown.

There are 15 residues in the CDR3. Germline loops: CDR1 MNHNS, CDR2 SASEGT. V was clipped by 5 bases and J by 8 bases; unmatched bases: 12. The use of a sample-barcoded 5' primer and a J-beta primer mix characterized a second PCR of 7 to 11 cycles. Unique molecular identifiers of 12 random nucleotides labeled each cDNA. One entry per CDR3 protein, called by TCRdb with MiXCR from the 5' RACE reads. The sample carries about 630,000 distinct CDR3 sequences, under 25% recorded once. Samples had at least 6.5 million PBMCs isolated from them. Total RNA extraction produced at least 5.5 micrograms (per sample) for the study.

This chain links TRBV6-1 with TRBJ2-1; TRBD2 matches at 7 bases. Source material: blood. The sequence derives from a man in his 70s in good health. DNA for the CDR3: TGTGCCAGCAGTAATGGAGGGCGGGAGTCGTATGAGCAGTTCTTC. This encodes CASSNGGRESYEQFF.